A selection of T cell receptor beta chains follows, all from one sample in a study of CD8 T cells in Susac syndrome. TCRdb re-analysed the immunoSEQ multiplex PCR reads in MiXCR, keeping a single row per CDR3 protein. Of roughly 200,000 distinct CDR3 sequences in the sample, just under 95% were seen once. The specimen was CD4+ T cells from PBMCs. Source of these receptors: a human donor with Susac syndrome. Both conserved end residues are part of each CDR3. Fields, in order: V gene, D gene, J gene, clone size, CDR3 protein, CDR3 DNA. The D gene is left open where the match is weak. Expanded clones get a size class; other rows say once, few or many, or leave the size out.

v_call: TRBV30
d_call: .
j_call: TRBJ2-2
clone_size: .
cdr3_aa: CAWNPGLAGTGELFF
cdr3_nt: TGTGCCTGGAACCCAGGGTTAGCAGGAACCGGGGAGCTGTTTTTT

v_call: TRBV7-2
d_call: .
j_call: TRBJ1-1
clone_size: .
cdr3_aa: CASSFLPTEAFF
cdr3_nt: TGTGCCAGCAGCTTTCTCCCCACTGAAGCTTTCTTT

v_call: TRBV29-1
d_call: .
j_call: TRBJ2-3
clone_size: .
cdr3_aa: CSVEDTVGPTGTDTQYF
cdr3_nt: TGCAGCGTTGAAGATACTGTAGGCCCTACTGGCACAGATACGCAGTATTTT

v_call: TRBV20-1
d_call: .
j_call: TRBJ1-1
clone_size: .
cdr3_aa: CSASLPDRNTEAFF
cdr3_nt: TGCAGTGCTAGCCTCCCCGACAGGAACACTGAAGCTTTCTTT

v_call: TRBV5-1
d_call: .
j_call: TRBJ2-7
clone_size: .
cdr3_aa: CASSLGISSYEQYF
cdr3_nt: TGCGCCAGCAGCTTGGGTATCAGCTCCTACGAGCAGTACTTC

v_call: TRBV7-2
d_call: TRBD2
j_call: TRBJ2-1
clone_size: .
cdr3_aa: CASSLPQGGRNEQFF
cdr3_nt: TGTGCCAGCAGCCTACCGCAGGGAGGGAGGAATGAGCAGTTCTTC

v_call: TRBV15
d_call: TRBD1
j_call: TRBJ1-5
clone_size: .
cdr3_aa: CATSREAGGDQPQHF
cdr3_nt: TGTGCCACCAGCAGAGAGGCAGGGGGCGATCAGCCCCAGCATTTT

v_call: TRBV28
d_call: .
j_call: TRBJ1-2
clone_size: once
cdr3_aa: CASPPRRSEGYGYTF
cdr3_nt: TGTGCCAGCCCTCCCCGGCGGAGCGAGGGCTATGGCTACACCTTC

v_call: TRBV2
d_call: .
j_call: TRBJ2-5
clone_size: .
cdr3_aa: CASSENSRQQETQYF
cdr3_nt: TGTGCCAGCAGTGAAAATTCGCGACAGCAAGAGACCCAGTACTTC

v_call: TRBV3-1
d_call: TRBD1
j_call: TRBJ2-1
clone_size: .
cdr3_aa: CASSQDRGTGNEQFF
cdr3_nt: TGTGCCAGCAGCCAAGATAGGGGGACAGGGAATGAGCAGTTCTTC

v_call: TRBV6-1
d_call: .
j_call: TRBJ1-1
clone_size: .
cdr3_aa: CASRGGPHTEAFF
cdr3_nt: TGTGCCAGCAGGGGGGGACCGCACACTGAAGCTTTCTTT

v_call: TRBV5-1
d_call: TRBD1
j_call: TRBJ1-2
clone_size: .
cdr3_aa: CASSLLDREDGYTF
cdr3_nt: TGCGCCAGCAGCTTGCTGGACAGGGAGGATGGCTACACCTTC

v_call: TRBV5-1
d_call: .
j_call: TRBJ1-2
clone_size: .
cdr3_aa: CASSLDSLNYGYTF
cdr3_nt: TGCGCCAGCAGCTTGGACAGTCTTAACTATGGCTACACCTTC

v_call: TRBV19
d_call: .
j_call: TRBJ1-2
clone_size: .
cdr3_aa: CASSITYGYTF
cdr3_nt: TGTGCCAGTAGTATCACCTATGGCTACACCTTC

v_call: TRBV12-5
d_call: TRBD2
j_call: TRBJ2-1
clone_size: once
cdr3_aa: CASGETSGSTGEQFF
cdr3_nt: TGTGCTAGTGGAGAGACTAGCGGGAGTACCGGTGAGCAGTTCTTC

v_call: TRBV20-1
d_call: TRBD2
j_call: TRBJ2-1
clone_size: .
cdr3_aa: CSASVPAGARNEQFF
cdr3_nt: TGCAGTGCTAGTGTCCCAGCGGGAGCGCGAAATGAGCAGTTCTTC

v_call: TRBV12-3/TRBV12-4
d_call: .
j_call: TRBJ2-2
clone_size: .
cdr3_aa: CASTRRSTGELFF
cdr3_nt: TGTGCCAGCACCCGTCGTTCGACCGGGGAGCTGTTTTTT

v_call: TRBV21-1
d_call: .
j_call: TRBJ1-3
clone_size: .
cdr3_aa: CASVKGAPAPPLNTIYF
cdr3_nt: TGTGCCAGCGTTAAGGGGGCACCGGCACCCCCCCTAAACACCATATATTTT

v_call: TRBV2
d_call: .
j_call: TRBJ2-5
clone_size: .
cdr3_aa: CASSERAGMMETQYF
cdr3_nt: TGTGCCAGCAGTGAACGAGCGGGTATGATGGAGACCCAGTACTTC

v_call: TRBV14
d_call: TRBD2
j_call: TRBJ2-7
clone_size: .
cdr3_aa: CASSQSGRVYEQYF
cdr3_nt: TGTGCCAGCAGCCAAAGCGGGAGGGTATACGAGCAGTACTTC

v_call: TRBV7-2
d_call: TRBD1
j_call: TRBJ1-4
clone_size: .
cdr3_aa: CASRGQGAFEKLFF
cdr3_nt: TGTGCCAGCAGGGGACAGGGGGCGTTTGAAAAACTGTTTTTT

v_call: TRBV12-5
d_call: TRBD1
j_call: TRBJ1-5
clone_size: .
cdr3_aa: CASGLSPGDRAFNQPQHF
cdr3_nt: TGTGCTAGTGGTTTGAGCCCGGGGGACAGGGCTTTCAATCAGCCCCAGCATTTT

v_call: TRBV5-1
d_call: .
j_call: TRBJ2-5
clone_size: .
cdr3_aa: CASSLVGQTGETQYF
cdr3_nt: TGCGCCAGCAGCTTGGTAGGCCAGACTGGAGAGACCCAGTACTTC

v_call: TRBV30
d_call: .
j_call: TRBJ1-2
clone_size: .
cdr3_aa: CACHQDPGLTNYGYTF
cdr3_nt: TGTGCCTGCCACCAGGACCCCGGCCTCACTAACTATGGCTACACCTTC

v_call: TRBV28
d_call: .
j_call: TRBJ2-7
clone_size: once
cdr3_aa: CASSLRAVYEQYF
cdr3_nt: TGTGCCAGCAGTTTACGCGCTGTCTACGAGCAGTACTTC

v_call: TRBV7-9
d_call: .
j_call: TRBJ2-5
clone_size: .
cdr3_aa: CASSLDGKTLRETQYF
cdr3_nt: TGTGCCAGCAGCTTAGATGGAAAAACACTTCGGGAGACCCAGTACTTC

v_call: TRBV4-3
d_call: TRBD2
j_call: TRBJ2-3
clone_size: .
cdr3_aa: CASSQEEVAGMNTQYF
cdr3_nt: TGCGCCAGCAGCCAAGAGGAAGTAGCGGGAATGAATACGCAGTATTTT

v_call: TRBV3-1
d_call: .
j_call: TRBJ1-2
clone_size: .
cdr3_aa: CASSQWSGRGNYGYTF
cdr3_nt: TGTGCCAGCAGCCAATGGTCGGGCAGGGGAAACTATGGCTACACCTTC

v_call: TRBV3-1
d_call: TRBD1
j_call: TRBJ2-1
clone_size: .
cdr3_aa: CASSHFRGNEQFF
cdr3_nt: TGTGCCAGCAGCCATTTCAGGGGGAATGAGCAGTTCTTC

v_call: TRBV20-1
d_call: .
j_call: TRBJ2-3
clone_size: .
cdr3_aa: CSAARDASTDTQYF
cdr3_nt: TGCAGTGCCGCGAGGGACGCAAGCACAGATACGCAGTATTTT

v_call: TRBV6-5
d_call: .
j_call: TRBJ2-1
clone_size: .
cdr3_aa: CASSYSLDYYEQFF
cdr3_nt: TGTGCCAGCAGTTACTCACTAGACTACTATGAGCAGTTCTTC